What follows describes a single TCR beta chain. The antigen it recognizes is unknown. Base qualities are not provided; no much larger clone lies one nucleotide away. The CDR3 spans 16 residues, from the cysteine through the phenylalanine. Here the CDR3 DNA is all that survives: 48 bases in frame from base 1. CDR1 and CDR2, looked up from the germline V gene (reference sequence), are SEHNR and FQNEAQ. V lost 1 base and J lost 2 bases; the stretch between them is 13 bases long. The data stem from a study of CD8 T cells in ankylosing spondylitis (dated by TCRdb to about 2017). Turning to the overall study: T cell receptor beta repertoires were profiled in healthy donors and ankylosing spondylitis patients so that disease-linked TCR variants could be found. Samples of peripheral blood were taken, and for ankylosing spondylitis patients, synovial fluid was collected as well. The whole study cohort included about a hundred healthy donors and 25 ankylosing spondylitis patients. What the authors observed across the whole study: The disease-linked clones were reported to be significantly enriched in matched synovial fluid samples from ankylosing spondylitis patients. A TCR beta motif of several highly homologous amino acid variants appeared characteristic of blood from ankylosing spondylitis patients. A CD8+ phenotype was shown by the disease-linked clones, which were found at relatively low frequencies in peripheral blood. Some motif variants had previously been reported in the synovial fluid and blood of reactive arthritis patients, which suggests shared mechanisms of disease initiation.

Sequencer: Illumina HiSeq 2500. Quantitative 5'-RACE with molecular barcodes was used to prepare TCR beta libraries. For the original study's pipeline: A new computational method, built on a probabilistic model of VDJ rearrangement, was used to identify disease-linked TCR variants. The public reads were reprocessed in TCRdb via fastp at Q25 and MiXCR, keeping in-frame beta chains. Each CDR3 protein gets just one entry, which takes the most common genes and DNA from the rows behind it. In this record, the V and J calls reflect TCRdb's handling and not the investigators' own analysis. This sample gives under 300,000 distinct CDR3 sequences in total; roughly a tenth of them show up just once. The ten most abundant clones make up 6% to 8.5% of the sample.

The rearrangement joined TRBV7-9 to TRBJ2-3; no D segment can be confidently identified. The sequencing sample was made of blood, either unsorted or a sorted T cell fraction (not recorded which). The sequence derives from a male donor with ankylosing spondylitis or in good health (not recorded which). The DNA is as follows: TGTGCCAGCAGCTTAGGCGTAGGGCGGAACACAGATACGCAGTATTTT. This translates into CASSLGVGRNTDTQYF. Where the CDR3 stops, the reference TRBV7-9 and TRBJ2-3 genes take over; the full variable domain is DTGVSQNPRHKITKRGQNVTFRCDPISEHNRLYWYRQTLGQGPEFLTYFQNEAQLEKSRLLSDRFSAERPKGSFSTLEIQRTEQGDSAMYLCASSLGVGRNTDTQYFGPGTRLTVL.